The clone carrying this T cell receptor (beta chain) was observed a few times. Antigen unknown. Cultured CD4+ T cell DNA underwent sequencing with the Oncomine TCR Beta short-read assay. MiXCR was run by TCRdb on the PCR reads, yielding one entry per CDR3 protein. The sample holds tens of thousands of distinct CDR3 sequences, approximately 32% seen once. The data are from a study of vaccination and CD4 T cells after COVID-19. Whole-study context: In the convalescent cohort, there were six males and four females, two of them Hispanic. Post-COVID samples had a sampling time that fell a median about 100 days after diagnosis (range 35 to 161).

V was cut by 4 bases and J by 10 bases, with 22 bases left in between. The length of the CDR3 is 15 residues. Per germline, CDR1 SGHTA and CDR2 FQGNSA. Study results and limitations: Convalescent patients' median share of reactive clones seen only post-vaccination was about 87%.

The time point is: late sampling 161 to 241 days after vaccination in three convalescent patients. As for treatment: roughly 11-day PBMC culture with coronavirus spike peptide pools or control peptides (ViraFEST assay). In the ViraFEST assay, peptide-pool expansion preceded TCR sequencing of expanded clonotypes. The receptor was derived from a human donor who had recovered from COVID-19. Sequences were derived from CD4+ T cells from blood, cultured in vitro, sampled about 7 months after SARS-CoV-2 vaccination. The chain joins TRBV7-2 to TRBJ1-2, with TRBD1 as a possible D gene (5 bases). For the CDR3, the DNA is TGTGCCAGCAGCTCTTTCGGGGTGTATTCGGGGGTCTACACCTTC. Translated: CASSSFGVYSGVYTF.